Listed below are T cell receptor beta chains from one sample, sequenced in a study of shared clonotypes between healthy human individuals. Method: immunoSEQ multiplex PCR; TCRdb's copy keeps in-frame clones and lacks some. The sample records millions of clones, 85% to 95% being singletons. The material sequenced was naive CD8+ T cells from PBMCs. Receptors were obtained from a man aged 18 to 29 in good health. Some clones in this sample may be carry-over from other donors' samples. The CDR3 runs from the conserved cysteine through the conserved F or W. The D gene is left open where the match is weak. Size is stated for part of the rows, as once, few or many counts, or as a class when the clone is expanded.

size	length	J	D	V	DNA	CDR3
.	16	TRBJ2-7	TRBD2	TRBV2	TGTGCCAGCAGTGAAGGGCTGGCGGGAGGGCTTTACGAGCAGTACTTC	CASSEGLAGGLYEQYF
.	17	TRBJ1-2	.	TRBV5-1	TGCGCCAGCAGCTTGGAGATGGTCGGGCTTTCTAACTATGGCTACACCTTC	CASSLEMVGLSNYGYTF
few	12	TRBJ1-1	.	TRBV7-9	TGTGCCAGCAGCCGCACGCTCGAAGAAGCTTTCTTT	CASSRTLEEAFF
once	14	TRBJ1-1	TRBD1	TRBV10-3	TGTGCCATCAGATGGGGACAGGGGAACACTGAAGCTTTCTTT	CAIRWGQGNTEAFF
.	17	TRBJ1-5	TRBD1	TRBV28	TGTGCCACCAGGGACAGGGGGGTGAGCCTAAGCAATCAGCCCCAGCATTTT	CATRDRGVSLSNQPQHF
.	15	TRBJ2-7	TRBD1	TRBV30	TGTGCCTGGAGTACGGTCTGGGACAGACTCTACGAGCAGTACTTC	CAWSTVWDRLYEQYF
.	15	TRBJ2-3	TRBD2	TRBV7-6	TGTGCCAGCAGGGGACTAGCAATGGGCACAGATACGCAGTATTTT	CASRGLAMGTDTQYF
once	16	TRBJ1-5	.	TRBV28	TGTGCCAGCAGTTACAGTCAGGTGGGGGGCGGTCAGCCCCAGCATTTT	CASSYSQVGGGQPQHF
.	16	TRBJ2-2	TRBD2	TRBV28	TGTGCCAGCAGACACCTAGCGGGAGGTCACACCGGGGAGCTGTTTTTT	CASRHLAGGHTGELFF
.	17	TRBJ2-7	.	TRBV21-1	TGTGCCAGCAGCAAAAAGCCCCTGGCGGGACCAAAATACGAGCAGTACTTC	CASSKKPLAGPKYEQYF
.	12	TRBJ2-7	.	TRBV29-1	TGCAGCGTTGAAGGTCAGAACTACGAGCAGTACTTC	CSVEGQNYEQYF
.	16	TRBJ2-3	.	TRBV28	TGTGCCAGCCTTACCCGGGACACTTATTTCACAGATACGCAGTATTTT	CASLTRDTYFTDTQYF
.	17	TRBJ2-7	.	TRBV7-2	TGTGCCAGCAATTGGGCAGGCTCCCTCCGGGGCTCCTACGAGCAGTACTTC	CASNWAGSLRGSYEQYF
once	16	TRBJ2-3	.	TRBV6-5	TGTGCCAGCAGTTACGATATTCACAGCGCCACAGATACGCAGTATTTT	CASSYDIHSATDTQYF
.	14	TRBJ1-5	.	TRBV28	TGTGCCAGCAATCCTGACCGGGGCAATCAGCCCCAGCATTTT	CASNPDRGNQPQHF
.	16	TRBJ2-3	.	TRBV9	TGTGCCAGCAGCGTAGAAATCACTAACTTCATCGATACGCAGTATTTT	CASSVEITNFIDTQYF
once	12	TRBJ1-3	.	TRBV11-2	TGTGCCAGCAGCTTCCAATGGGCGGACATATATTTT	CASSFQWADIYF
few	15	TRBJ1-5	.	TRBV9	TGTGCCAGCAGCTCTTCCGGGACAATCAATCAGCCCCAGCATTTT	CASSSSGTINQPQHF
.	15	TRBJ2-2	TRBD1	TRBV11-3	TGTGCCAGCAGCCAGGACAGGATGGGCACCGGGGAGCTGTTTTTT	CASSQDRMGTGELFF
.	15	TRBJ2-1	.	TRBV9	TGTGCCAGCAGCCCTCGACAGGACCCGTCGGATGAGCAGTTCTTC	CASSPRQDPSDEQFF
.	15	TRBJ2-3	TRBD1	TRBV28	TGTGCCAGCAGTTTAACCAGGGGGTTCACAGATACGCAGTATTTT	CASSLTRGFTDTQYF
.	16	TRBJ2-1	.	TRBV4-1	TGCGCCAGCAGCCAAGTACGGGGGCCCTCCTACAATGAGCAGTTCTTC	CASSQVRGPSYNEQFF
.	14	TRBJ2-7	TRBD1	TRBV19	TGTGCCAGTAGTCCTGGACAGGGCGCCTACGAGCAGTACTTC	CASSPGQGAYEQYF
.	12	TRBJ1-1	.	TRBV7-8	TGTGCCAGCAGCCCCGGGAACGGTGAAGCTTTCTTT	CASSPGNGEAFF
once	15	TRBJ2-7	.	TRBV6-1	TGTGCCAGCAAAGTGTTCGGGCAGGGAACCTACGAGCAGTACTTC	CASKVFGQGTYEQYF
.	13	TRBJ2-1	.	TRBV19	TGTGCCAGTAGGAGCAGGGGACACAATGAGCAGTTCTTC	CASRSRGHNEQFF
.	14	TRBJ2-5	.	TRBV4-3	TGCGCCAGCAGCCAAGCGGGGGATTCAGAGACCCAGTACTTC	CASSQAGDSETQYF
.	14	TRBJ2-7	.	TRBV4-3	TGCGCCAGCAGCCCCGGGGCACTCCTCAACGAGCAGTACTTC	CASSPGALLNEQYF
.	12	TRBJ2-7	.	TRBV9	TGTGCCAGCAGCGGAACTGGTTACGAGCAGTACTTC	CASSGTGYEQYF
.	15	TRBJ2-5	.	TRBV15	TGTGCCACCAGCAGAGAAGGGGCACCCCAAGAGACCCAGTACTTC	CATSREGAPQETQYF
.	15	TRBJ2-7	TRBD1	TRBV5-1	TGCGCCACCCGCCCGACAGGGTCTATGCGATACGAGCAGTACTTC	CATRPTGSMRYEQYF
.	13	TRBJ2-3	.	TRBV14	TGTGCCAGCAGCTCCCTATTCACAGATACGCAGTATTTT	CASSSLFTDTQYF
.	14	TRBJ2-7	TRBD1	TRBV7-2	TGTGCCAGCAGCTCCCGGACAGGGGACGGCGAGCAGTACTTC	CASSSRTGDGEQYF
once	12	TRBJ2-7	.	TRBV29-1	TGCAGCGTGACGGACAGCTCCTACGAGCAGTACTTC	CSVTDSSYEQYF
.	14	TRBJ2-3	TRBD1	TRBV4-1	TGCGCCAGCAGCCAGCCCGACAGGGCAGATACGCAGTATTTT	CASSQPDRADTQYF
.	13	TRBJ1-2	.	TRBV30	TGTGCCTGGAGCTGGGATCGGGGCTATGGCTACACCTTC	CAWSWDRGYGYTF
.	16	TRBJ2-1	TRBD2	TRBV2	TGTGCCAGCAGTTCTCGACTAGCTGAGAGTAGAAATGAGCAGTTCTTC	CASSSRLAESRNEQFF
.	18	TRBJ2-3	.	TRBV4-1	TGCGCCAGCAGCCAAGAACCCTGGGACTTTCAGAGCACAGATACGCAGTATTTT	CASSQEPWDFQSTDTQYF
.	14	TRBJ2-1	.	TRBV9	TGTGCCAGCAGCGCCCCCGGGGCAAACAATGAGCAGTTCTTC	CASSAPGANNEQFF
.	13	TRBJ2-3	.	TRBV5-1	TGCGCCAGCAGCCCCAGACTAGAAGATACGCAGTATTTT	CASSPRLEDTQYF
once	14	TRBJ2-2	TRBD1	TRBV9	TGTGCCAGCAGCGCACAGGGGGGCACCGGGGAGCTGTTTTTT	CASSAQGGTGELFF
.	14	TRBJ1-6	.	TRBV25-1	TGTGCCAGCAGTGAACGAGGGGCAGGTTCACCCCTCCACTTT	CASSERGAGSPLHF
.	12	TRBJ1-2	.	TRBV14	TGTGCCAGCAGCCAAGTCGGACACCTCTACACCTTC	CASSQVGHLYTF
.	15	TRBJ2-7	.	TRBV4-2	TGTGCCAGCAGCCAAGCCCGGACCCTTAAGGACGAGCAGTACTTC	CASSQARTLKDEQYF
.	15	TRBJ2-1	TRBD2	TRBV28	TGTGCCGGGGCCGCCGGGACTAGCGGCTACAATGAGCAGTTCTTC	CAGAAGTSGYNEQFF
.	18	TRBJ2-1	.	TRBV15	TGTGCCACCAGCAGAGGAGGTTACGACCATAGCTCCTACAATGAGCAGTTCTTC	CATSRGGYDHSSYNEQFF
.	15	TRBJ1-2	.	TRBV19	TGTGCCAGTAGACCTAGTATGTGGCAGAACTATGGCTACACCTTC	CASRPSMWQNYGYTF
.	16	TRBJ2-7	TRBD1	TRBV6-1	TGTGCCAGCAGTGAAGAGGGGGCCGCCTTAGGGTACGAGCAGTACTTC	CASSEEGAALGYEQYF
.	13	TRBJ1-1	.	TRBV28	TGTGCCAGCAGTTCTAACCCAAGGACTGAAGCTTTCTTT	CASSSNPRTEAFF
.	15	TRBJ2-1	TRBD1	TRBV4-2	TGTGCCAGCAGCCAAGTAGTATCAGGGGGTGGTGAGCAGTTCTTC	CASSQVVSGGGEQFF
.	15	TRBJ1-2	.	TRBV7-6	TGTGCCAGCAGCTTAGTACGCGGGGCTTCTTATGGCTACACCTTC	CASSLVRGASYGYTF